This T cell receptor beta chain was documented in a study of T cells after posttransplantation cyclophosphamide. Profiled with immunoSEQ multiplex PCR; TCRdb holds only in-frame clones, not every one. This table has 9,800 or so clones, approximately 88% appearing once. Controls had myeloablative marrow grafts with methotrexate and calcineurin inhibitor, sampled at 1 year. Trimming cost V 3 bases and J 0 bases, with 10 bases left between them. The CDR3 totals 14 residues. Germline V gene sequence: CDR1 SQVTM, CDR2 ANQGSEA. The chain links TRBV29-1 to TRBJ2-3, with D possibly matching TRBD2 (5 bases). The clonotype comes from a male patient between 45 and 59 years old who received an allogeneic stem cell transplant from an unrelated donor, was CMV-positive, and had chronic GVHD only. Some T cells may originate from the graft donor. This sample comprised PBMCs, obtained around 440 days after allogeneic stem cell transplant with calcineurin inhibitor and methotrexate. CDR3 sequence: CSVDAGQSTDTQYF. In DNA form, the CDR3 reads TGCAGCGTTGATGCGGGTCAGAGCACAGATACGCAGTATTTT.